The subject of this entry is one T cell receptor (beta chain). The data were obtained in a study of shared clonotypes between healthy human individuals. TCRdb keeps only in-frame clones here, not all; method: immunoSEQ multiplex PCR. The sample contains 2,100,000 or so clones, approximately 94% of which appear only once. This CDR3 contains 13 residues. Germline V gene sequence: CDR1 KGHSH, CDR2 LQKENI. V dropped 3 bases and J dropped 5 bases, with 11 bases sitting between them. Material: naive CD4+ T cells sorted from blood. Subset defined: CD45RA+ positively selected. The rearrangement links TRBV18 to TRBJ2-7, with a tentative D call TRBD2 (6 bases). This sequence originates from a man in his late teens or twenties in good health. The CDR3 sequence: CASSPGRQNEQYF. The DNA for the CDR3 is TGTGCCAGCTCACCCGGGAGACAGAACGAGCAGTACTTC.